The T cell receptor (beta chain) described here comes from a study of T cell repertoires in cytomegalovirus infection. Study-wide background: Both a matching HLA type and CMV infection were indicated by public TCR beta signatures. Study results and limitations: The study found HLA-C-restricted CMV-specific TCR beta clonotypes dominating the ex vivo response. Totalled public TCR beta family frequency picked out people who carried CMV plus the relevant HLA.

TCRdb re-called the reads through MiXCR, storing one row per CDR3 protein. The sample consists of 150,000 to 200,000 distinct CDR3 sequences, 25% to 30% of them appearing once. Points on this clonotype: Its antigen remains unknown.

The germline V gene encodes CDR1 DFQATT and CDR2 SNEGSKA (reference sequence). V gave up 4 bases and J gave up 11 bases, with 20 bases separating them. CDR3 length: 14 amino acids. The receptor was derived from a human donor in good health (CMV status not recorded). Some clones in this sample may be carry-over from other donors' samples. Material for sequencing was PBMCs. The chain carries TRBV20-1 and TRBJ2-2, with D maybe TRBD2 (6 bases). This chain's CDR3 is CSAKPGRAGGELFF. The CDR3 DNA follows: TGCAGTGCTAAGCCCGGCCGGGCCGGGGGAGAGCTGTTTTTT.